This record covers a single TCR beta chain. What it binds is unknown. CDR3 length equals 13 residues. Germline V gene data show CDR1 as SGDLS and CDR2 as YYNGEE. Trimming removed 1 base at V and 7 bases at J, with 9 bases between. The data belong to a study of cytomegalovirus exposure and HLA in healthy donors. Study in general: Early on, a data release was issued that held tens of millions of unique TCRs from HLA-typed donors. Points from the study as a whole: Beyond CMV serostatus, there was no information to go on about immune exposure.

The study ran its PCR with 60 Vbeta and 13 Jbeta primers. The protocol was immunoSEQ multiplex PCR, while the TCRdb copy is restricted to in-frame clones and leaves out a portion. Of under 200,000 clones listed, about 78% are singletons. The TCR originated in a man in his 60s in good health and CMV-seronegative. The chain is built from TRBV9 and TRBJ2-1; TRBD2 is a possible D gene (5 bases). Sequencing was done on a sample of PBMCs. The CDR3 DNA follows: TGTGCCAGCAGCGTACTAGCTTCAAATGAGCAGTTCTTC. It yields the protein CASSVLASNEQFF.